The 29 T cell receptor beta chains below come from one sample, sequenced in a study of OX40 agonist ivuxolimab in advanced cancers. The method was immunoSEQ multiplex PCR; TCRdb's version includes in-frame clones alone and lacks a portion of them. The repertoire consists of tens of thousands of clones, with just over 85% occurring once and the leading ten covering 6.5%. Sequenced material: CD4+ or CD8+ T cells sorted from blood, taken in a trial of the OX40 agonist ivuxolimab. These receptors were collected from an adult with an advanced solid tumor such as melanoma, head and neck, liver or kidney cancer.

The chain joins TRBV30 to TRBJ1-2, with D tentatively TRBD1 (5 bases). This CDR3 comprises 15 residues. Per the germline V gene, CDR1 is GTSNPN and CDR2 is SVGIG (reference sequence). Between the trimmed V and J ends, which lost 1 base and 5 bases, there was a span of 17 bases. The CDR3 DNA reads TGTGCCTGGAGTGCCCCAGGGAGAAATCCTTATGGCTACACCTTC. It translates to CAWSAPGRNPYGYTF.

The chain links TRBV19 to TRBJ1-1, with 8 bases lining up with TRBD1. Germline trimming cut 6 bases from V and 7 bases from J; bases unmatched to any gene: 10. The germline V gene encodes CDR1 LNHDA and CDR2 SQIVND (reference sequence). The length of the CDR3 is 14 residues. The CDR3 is CASRLISGTGEAFF. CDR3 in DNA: TGTGCCAGTAGGCTGATTTCCGGGACAGGTGAAGCTTTCTTT. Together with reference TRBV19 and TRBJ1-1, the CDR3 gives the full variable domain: DGGITQSPKYLFRKEGQNVTLSCEQNLNHDAMYWYRQDPGQGLRLIYYSQIVNDFQKGDIAEGYSVSREKKESFPLTVTSAQKNPTAFYLCASRLISGTGEAFFGQGTRLTVV.

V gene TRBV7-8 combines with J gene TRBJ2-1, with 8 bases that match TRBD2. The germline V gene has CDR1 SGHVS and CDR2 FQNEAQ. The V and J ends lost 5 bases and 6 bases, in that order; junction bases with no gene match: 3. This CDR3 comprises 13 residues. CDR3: CASSPGTSNEQFF. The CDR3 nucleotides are TGTGCCAGCAGCCCCGGGACTAGCAATGAGCAGTTCTTC.

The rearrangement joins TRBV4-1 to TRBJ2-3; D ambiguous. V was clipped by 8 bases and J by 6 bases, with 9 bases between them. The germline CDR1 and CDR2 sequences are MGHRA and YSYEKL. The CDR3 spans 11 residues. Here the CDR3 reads CASPVQDTQYF. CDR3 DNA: TGCGCCAGCCCAGTCCAGGATACGCAGTATTTT.

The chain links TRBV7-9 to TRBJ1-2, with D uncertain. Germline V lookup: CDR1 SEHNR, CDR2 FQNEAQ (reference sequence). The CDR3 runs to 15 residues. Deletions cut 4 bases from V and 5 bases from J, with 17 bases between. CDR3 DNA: TGTGCCAGCAGCTCGCGATCGGACGTCAGTTATGGCTACACCTTC. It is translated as CASSSRSDVSYGYTF.

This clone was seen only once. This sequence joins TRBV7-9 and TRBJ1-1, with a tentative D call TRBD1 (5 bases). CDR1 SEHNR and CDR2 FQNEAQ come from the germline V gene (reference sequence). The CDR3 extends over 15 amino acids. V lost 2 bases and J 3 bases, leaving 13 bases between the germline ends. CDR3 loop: CASSLYRGGDTEAFF. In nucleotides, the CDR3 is TGTGCCAGCAGCTTATATAGGGGAGGAGACACTGAAGCTTTCTTT.

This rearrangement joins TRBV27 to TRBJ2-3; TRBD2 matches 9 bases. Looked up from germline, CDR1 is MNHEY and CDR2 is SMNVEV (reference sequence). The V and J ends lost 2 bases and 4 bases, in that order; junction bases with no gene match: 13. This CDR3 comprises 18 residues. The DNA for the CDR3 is TGTGCCAGCAGTTTACGGGCCTTGGGAGCGGGAGGCTCAGATACGCAGTATTTT. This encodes CASSLRALGAGGSDTQYF.

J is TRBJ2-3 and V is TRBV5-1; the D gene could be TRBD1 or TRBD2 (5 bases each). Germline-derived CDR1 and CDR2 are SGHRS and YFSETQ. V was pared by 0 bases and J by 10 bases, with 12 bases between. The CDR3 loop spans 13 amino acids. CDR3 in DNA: TGCGCCAGCAGCTTGGGGTCGAGGGGAGCGCAGTATTTT. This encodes CASSLGSRGAQYF.

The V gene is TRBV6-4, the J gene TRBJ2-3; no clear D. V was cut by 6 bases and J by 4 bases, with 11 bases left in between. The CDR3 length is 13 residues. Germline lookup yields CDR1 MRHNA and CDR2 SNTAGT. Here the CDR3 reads CASSPTYADTQYF. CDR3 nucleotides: TGTGCCAGCAGCCCTACGTATGCAGATACGCAGTATTTT.

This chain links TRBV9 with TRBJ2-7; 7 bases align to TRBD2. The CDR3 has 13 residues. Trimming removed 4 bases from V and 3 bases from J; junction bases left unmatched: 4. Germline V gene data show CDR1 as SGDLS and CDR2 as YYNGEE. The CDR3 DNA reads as TGTGCCAGCAGCCCGGGGGGATTCTACGAGCAGTACTTC. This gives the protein CASSPGGFYEQYF.

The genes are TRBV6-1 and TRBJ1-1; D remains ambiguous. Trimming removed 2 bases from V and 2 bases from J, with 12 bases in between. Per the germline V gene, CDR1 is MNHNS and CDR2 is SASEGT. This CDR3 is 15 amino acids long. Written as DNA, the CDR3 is TGTGCCAGCAGTGAAAGCTGGGAGATAAACACTGAAGCTTTCTTT. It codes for CASSESWEINTEAFF.

As DNA, the CDR3 is TGTGCCAGCAGCATCGGACAGGGGGATGAGCAGTTCTTC. Its translation: CASSIGQGDEQFF. The V and J genes are TRBV11-2 and TRBJ2-1; 10 bases map to TRBD1. The CDR3 loop spans 13 amino acids. CDR1 is SGHAT, CDR2 FQNNGV, per germline. V gave up 5 bases and J gave up 8 bases; unmatched junction bases: 3.

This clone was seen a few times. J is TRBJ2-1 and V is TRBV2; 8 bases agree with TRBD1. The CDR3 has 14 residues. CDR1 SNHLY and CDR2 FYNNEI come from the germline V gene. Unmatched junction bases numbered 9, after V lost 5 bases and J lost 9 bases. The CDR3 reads CASSQTTGVGEQFF. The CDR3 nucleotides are TGTGCCAGCAGTCAGACGACAGGGGTAGGTGAGCAGTTCTTC.

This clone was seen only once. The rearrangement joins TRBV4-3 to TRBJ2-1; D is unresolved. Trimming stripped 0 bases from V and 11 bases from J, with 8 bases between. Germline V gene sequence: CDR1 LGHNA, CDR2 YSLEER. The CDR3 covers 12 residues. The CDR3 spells CASSQDGYQQFF. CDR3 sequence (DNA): TGCGCCAGCAGCCAAGACGGGTACCAGCAGTTCTTC.

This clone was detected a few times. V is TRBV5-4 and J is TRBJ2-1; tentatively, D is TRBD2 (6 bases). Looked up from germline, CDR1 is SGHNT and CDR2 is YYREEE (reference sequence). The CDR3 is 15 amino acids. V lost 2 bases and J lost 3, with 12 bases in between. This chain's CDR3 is CASSFSISGYNEQFF. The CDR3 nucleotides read TGTGCCAGCAGCTTCAGTATTAGCGGCTACAATGAGCAGTTCTTC.

Written as DNA, the CDR3 is TGTGCCAGCAGTTCCGGTCGGGATGGCTACACCTTC. This encodes CASSSGRDGYTF. The chain employs TRBV6-6 and TRBJ1-2; D uncertain. This CDR3 is 12 amino acids long. Per the germline V gene, CDR1 is MNHNY and CDR2 is SVGAGI (reference sequence). Between the trimmed V and J ends, which lost 4 bases and 6 bases, there was a span of 9 bases.

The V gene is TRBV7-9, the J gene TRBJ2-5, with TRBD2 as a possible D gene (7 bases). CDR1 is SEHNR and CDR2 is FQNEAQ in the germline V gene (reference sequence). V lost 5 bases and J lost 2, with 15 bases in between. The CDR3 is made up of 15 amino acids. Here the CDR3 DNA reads TGTGCCAGCAGCCCGAAGCGGGGACATCAAGAGACCCAGTACTTC. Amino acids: CASSPKRGHQETQYF.

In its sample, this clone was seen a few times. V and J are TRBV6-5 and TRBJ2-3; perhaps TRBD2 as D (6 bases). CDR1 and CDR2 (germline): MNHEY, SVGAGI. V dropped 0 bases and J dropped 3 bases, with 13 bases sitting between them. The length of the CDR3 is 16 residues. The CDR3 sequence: CASSYSIEGTTDTQYF. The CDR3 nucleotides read TGTGCCAGCAGTTACTCGATAGAAGGGACTACAGATACGCAGTATTTT.

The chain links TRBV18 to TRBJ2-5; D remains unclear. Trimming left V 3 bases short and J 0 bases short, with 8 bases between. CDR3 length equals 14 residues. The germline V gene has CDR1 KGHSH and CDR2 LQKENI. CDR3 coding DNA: TGTGCCAGCTCACCCAATCTGTACCAAGAGACCCAGTACTTC. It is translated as CASSPNLYQETQYF.

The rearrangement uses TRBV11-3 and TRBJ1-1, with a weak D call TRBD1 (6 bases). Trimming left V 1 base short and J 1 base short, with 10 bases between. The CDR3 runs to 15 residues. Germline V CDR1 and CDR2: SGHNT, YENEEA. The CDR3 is CASSLAGARNTEAFF. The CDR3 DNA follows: TGTGCCAGCAGCTTAGCAGGGGCTAGGAACACTGAAGCTTTCTTT.

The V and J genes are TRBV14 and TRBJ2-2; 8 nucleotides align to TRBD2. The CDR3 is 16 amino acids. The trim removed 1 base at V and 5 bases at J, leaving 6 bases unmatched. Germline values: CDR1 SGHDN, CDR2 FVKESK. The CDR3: CASSQVLAGGTGELFF. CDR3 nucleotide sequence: TGTGCCAGCAGCCAAGTTCTTGCGGGGGGTACCGGGGAGCTGTTTTTT.

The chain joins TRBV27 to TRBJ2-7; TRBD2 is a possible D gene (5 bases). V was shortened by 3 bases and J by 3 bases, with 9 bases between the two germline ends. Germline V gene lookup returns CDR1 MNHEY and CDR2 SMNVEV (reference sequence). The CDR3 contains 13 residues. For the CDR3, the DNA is TGTGCCAGCAGTTTCGGACTCTACTACGAGCAGTACTTC. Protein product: CASSFGLYYEQYF.

CDR3 sequence (DNA): TGTGCCAGCAGCCCAGGGGGCAGGAACACTGAAGCTTTCTTT. This gives the protein CASSPGGRNTEAFF. This rearrangement joins TRBV7-8 to TRBJ1-1; TRBD1 matches 8 bases. The CDR3 is 14 residues long. The ends lost 5 bases at V and 1 base at J; junction bases unmatched: 3. Germline V lookup: CDR1 SGHVS, CDR2 FQNEAQ.

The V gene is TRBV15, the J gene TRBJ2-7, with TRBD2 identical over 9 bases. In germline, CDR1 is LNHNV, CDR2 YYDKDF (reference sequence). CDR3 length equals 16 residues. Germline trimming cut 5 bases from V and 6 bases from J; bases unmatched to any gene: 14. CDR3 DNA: TGTGCCACCAGCTTTAAAAGCGGCGGGAGGGCCTTCGAGCAGTACTTC. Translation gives CATSFKSGGRAFEQYF.

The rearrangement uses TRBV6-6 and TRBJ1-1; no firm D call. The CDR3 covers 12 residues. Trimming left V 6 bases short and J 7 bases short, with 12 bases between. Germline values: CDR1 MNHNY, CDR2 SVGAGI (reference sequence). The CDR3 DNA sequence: TGTGCCAGCAGCCGACCTAGAAATGAAGCTTTCTTT. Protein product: CASSRPRNEAFF.

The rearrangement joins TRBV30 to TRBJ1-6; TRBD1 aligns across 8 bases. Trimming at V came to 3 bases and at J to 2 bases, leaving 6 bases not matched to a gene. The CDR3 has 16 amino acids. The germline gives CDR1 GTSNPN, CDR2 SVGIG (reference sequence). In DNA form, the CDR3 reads TGTGCCTGGAGAGAAACAGGGGGAACCTATAATTCACCCCTCCACTTT. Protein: CAWRETGGTYNSPLHF.

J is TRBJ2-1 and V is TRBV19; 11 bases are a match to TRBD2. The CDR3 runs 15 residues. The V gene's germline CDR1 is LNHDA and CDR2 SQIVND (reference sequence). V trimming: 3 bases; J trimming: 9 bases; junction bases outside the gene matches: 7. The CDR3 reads CASSILAGGLSEQFF. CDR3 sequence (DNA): TGTGCCAGTAGTATCTTAGCGGGAGGGTTGAGTGAGCAGTTCTTC.

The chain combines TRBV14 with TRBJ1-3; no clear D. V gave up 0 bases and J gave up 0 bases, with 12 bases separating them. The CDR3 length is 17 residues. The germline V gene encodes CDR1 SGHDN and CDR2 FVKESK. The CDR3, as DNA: TGTGCCAGCAGCCAAGAGGAGGCGTTTTCCTCTGGAAACACCATATATTTT. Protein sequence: CASSQEEAFSSGNTIYF.

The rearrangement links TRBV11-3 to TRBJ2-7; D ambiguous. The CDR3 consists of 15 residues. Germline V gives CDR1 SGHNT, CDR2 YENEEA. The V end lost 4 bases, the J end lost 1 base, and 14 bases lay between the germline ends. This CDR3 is CASSSLSASSYEQYF. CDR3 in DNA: TGTGCCAGCAGCTCGTTGTCAGCAAGTTCCTACGAGCAGTACTTC.